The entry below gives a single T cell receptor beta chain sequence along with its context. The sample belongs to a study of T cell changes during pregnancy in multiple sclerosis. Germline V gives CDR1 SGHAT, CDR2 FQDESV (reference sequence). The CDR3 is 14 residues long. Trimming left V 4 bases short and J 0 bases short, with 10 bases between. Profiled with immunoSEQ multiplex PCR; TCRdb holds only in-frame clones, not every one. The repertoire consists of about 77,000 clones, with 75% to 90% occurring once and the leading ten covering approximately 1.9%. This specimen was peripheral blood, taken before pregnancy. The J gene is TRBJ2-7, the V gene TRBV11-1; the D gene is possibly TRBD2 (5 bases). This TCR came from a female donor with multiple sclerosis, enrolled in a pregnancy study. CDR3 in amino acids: CASSYDYGSYEQYF. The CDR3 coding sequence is TGTGCCAGCAGCTATGACTACGGCTCCTACGAGCAGTACTTC.